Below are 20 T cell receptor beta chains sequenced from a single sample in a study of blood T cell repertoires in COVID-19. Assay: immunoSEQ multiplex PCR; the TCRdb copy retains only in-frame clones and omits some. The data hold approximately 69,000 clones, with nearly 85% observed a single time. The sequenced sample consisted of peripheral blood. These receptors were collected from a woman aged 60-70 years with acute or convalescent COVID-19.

The CDR3 sequence: CASSVAGQLNTGELFF. The CDR3 bases are TGTGCCAGCAGCGTAGCGGGACAACTGAACACCGGGGAGCTGTTTTTT. The chain recombines TRBV9 with TRBJ2-2, with a tentative D call TRBD1 (6 bases). This CDR3 contains 16 residues. V dropped 0 bases and J dropped 1 base, with 10 bases sitting between them. Germline CDR1 and CDR2: SGDLS and YYNGEE.

The CDR3 is CASSPTRTGGRTFF. CDR3 nucleotide sequence: TGTGCCAGCAGCCCCACTCGGACAGGGGGCAGGACTTTCTTT. The chain links TRBV3-1 (or the pseudogene TRBV3-2) to TRBJ1-1; TRBD1 agrees at 11 bases. After removal of 4 bases from V and 12 bases from J, the junction contained 10 bases not matched to a gene. This CDR3 contains 14 residues. Germline CDR1 is LGHDT and CDR2 is YNNKEL (reference sequence).

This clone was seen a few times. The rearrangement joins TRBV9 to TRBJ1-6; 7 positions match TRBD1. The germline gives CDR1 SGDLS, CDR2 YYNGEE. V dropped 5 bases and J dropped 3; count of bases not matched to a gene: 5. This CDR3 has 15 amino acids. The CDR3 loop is CASSTGDGYNSPLHF. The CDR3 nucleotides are TGTGCCAGCAGTACAGGGGACGGCTATAATTCACCCCTCCACTTT.

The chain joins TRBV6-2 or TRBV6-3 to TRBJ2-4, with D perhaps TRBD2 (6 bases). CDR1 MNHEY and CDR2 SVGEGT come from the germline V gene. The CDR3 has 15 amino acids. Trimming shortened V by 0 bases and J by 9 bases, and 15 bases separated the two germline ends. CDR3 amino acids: CASSYSRLAKGIQYF. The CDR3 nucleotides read TGTGCCAGCAGTTACTCGAGGCTAGCGAAGGGCATTCAGTACTTC.

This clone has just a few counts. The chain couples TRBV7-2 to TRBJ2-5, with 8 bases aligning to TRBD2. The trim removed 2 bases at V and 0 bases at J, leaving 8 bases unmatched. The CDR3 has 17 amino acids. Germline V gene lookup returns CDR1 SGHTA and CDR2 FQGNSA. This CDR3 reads CASSLIQGSGDQETQYF. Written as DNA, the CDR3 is TGTGCCAGCAGCTTAATTCAGGGTAGCGGGGACCAAGAGACCCAGTACTTC.

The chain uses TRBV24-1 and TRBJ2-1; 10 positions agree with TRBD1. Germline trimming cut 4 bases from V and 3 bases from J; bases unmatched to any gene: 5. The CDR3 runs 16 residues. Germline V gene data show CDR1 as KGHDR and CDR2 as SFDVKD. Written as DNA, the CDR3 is TGTGCCACCAGTGAAAAGGGACAGGGGTTCTACAATGAGCAGTTCTTC. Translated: CATSEKGQGFYNEQFF.

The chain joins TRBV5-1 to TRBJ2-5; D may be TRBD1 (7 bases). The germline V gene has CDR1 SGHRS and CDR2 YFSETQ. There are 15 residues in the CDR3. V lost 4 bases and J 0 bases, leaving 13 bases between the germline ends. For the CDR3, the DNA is TGCGCCAGCAGCGCCGCGGGACAGTACCAAGAGACCCAGTACTTC. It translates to CASSAAGQYQETQYF.

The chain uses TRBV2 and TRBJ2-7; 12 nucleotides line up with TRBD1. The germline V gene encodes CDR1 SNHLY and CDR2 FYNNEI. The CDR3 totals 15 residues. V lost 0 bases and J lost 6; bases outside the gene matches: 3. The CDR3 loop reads CASSEAGDRGREQYF. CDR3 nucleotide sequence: TGTGCCAGCAGTGAAGCCGGGGACAGGGGGCGCGAGCAGTACTTC.

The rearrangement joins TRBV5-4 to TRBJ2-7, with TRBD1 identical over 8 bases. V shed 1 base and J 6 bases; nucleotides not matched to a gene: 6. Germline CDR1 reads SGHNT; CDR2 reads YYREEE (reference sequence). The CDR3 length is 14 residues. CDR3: CASSLQGAGGEQYF. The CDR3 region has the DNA TGTGCCAGCAGCTTGCAGGGGGCAGGTGGCGAGCAGTACTTC. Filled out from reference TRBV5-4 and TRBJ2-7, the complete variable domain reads ETGVTQSPTHLIKTRGQQVTLRCSSQSGHNTVSWYQQALGQGPQFIFQYYREEENGRGNFPPRFSGLQFPNYSSELNVNALELDDSALYLCASSLQGAGGEQYFGPGTRLTVT.

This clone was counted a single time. The CDR3 region has the DNA TGCGCCAGCAGCTTGCCCGCTAGAGAGGGAAGGGGAAACACCATATATTTT. It translates to CASSLPAREGRGNTIYF. The V gene is TRBV5-1, the J gene TRBJ1-3; no clear D gene. This CDR3 has 17 amino acids. V lost 1 base and J lost 4, with 18 bases in between. Germline loops: CDR1 SGHRS, CDR2 YFSETQ. Using reference TRBV5-1 and TRBJ1-3 for the parts outside the CDR3, the full variable domain is KAGVTQTPRYLIKTRGQQVTLSCSPISGHRSVSWYQQTPGQGLQFLFEYFSETQRNKGNFPGRFSGRQFSNSRSEMNVSTLELGDSALYLCASSLPAREGRGNTIYFGEGSWLTVV.

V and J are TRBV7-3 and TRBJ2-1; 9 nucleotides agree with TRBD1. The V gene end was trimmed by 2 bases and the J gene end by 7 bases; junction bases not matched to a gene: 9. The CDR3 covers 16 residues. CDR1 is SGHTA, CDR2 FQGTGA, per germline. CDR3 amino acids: CASSLLTQGADNEQFF. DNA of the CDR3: TGTGCCAGCAGCTTATTAACACAGGGGGCTGATAATGAGCAGTTCTTC.

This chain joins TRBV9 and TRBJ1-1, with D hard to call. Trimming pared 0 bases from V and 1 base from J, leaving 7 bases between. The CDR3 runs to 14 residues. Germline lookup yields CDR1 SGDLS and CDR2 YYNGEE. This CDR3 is CASSVVGENTEAFF. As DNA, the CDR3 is TGTGCCAGCAGCGTAGTAGGAGAGAACACTGAAGCTTTCTTT.

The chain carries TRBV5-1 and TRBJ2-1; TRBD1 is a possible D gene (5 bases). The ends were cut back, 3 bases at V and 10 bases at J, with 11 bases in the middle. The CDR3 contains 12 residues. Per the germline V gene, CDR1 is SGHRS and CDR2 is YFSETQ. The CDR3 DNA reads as TGCGCCAGCAGCTCTGGGGCCGGGGAGCAGTTCTTC. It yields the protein CASSSGAGEQFF. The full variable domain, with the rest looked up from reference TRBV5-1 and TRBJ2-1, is KAGVTQTPRYLIKTRGQQVTLSCSPISGHRSVSWYQQTPGQGLQFLFEYFSETQRNKGNFPGRFSGRQFSNSRSEMNVSTLELGDSALYLCASSSGAGEQFFGPGTRLTVL.

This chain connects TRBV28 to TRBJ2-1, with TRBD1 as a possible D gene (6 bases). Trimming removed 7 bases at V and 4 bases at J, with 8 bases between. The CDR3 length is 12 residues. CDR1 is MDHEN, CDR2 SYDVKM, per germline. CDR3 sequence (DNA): TGTGCCAGCACAGGGGAATACAATGAGCAGTTCTTC. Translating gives CASTGEYNEQFF. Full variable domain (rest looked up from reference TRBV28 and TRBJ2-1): DVKVTQSSRYLVKRTGEKVFLECVQDMDHENMFWYRQDPGLGLRLIYFSYDVKMKEKGDIPEGYSVSREKKERFSLILESASTNQTSMYLCASTGEYNEQFFGPGTRLTVL.

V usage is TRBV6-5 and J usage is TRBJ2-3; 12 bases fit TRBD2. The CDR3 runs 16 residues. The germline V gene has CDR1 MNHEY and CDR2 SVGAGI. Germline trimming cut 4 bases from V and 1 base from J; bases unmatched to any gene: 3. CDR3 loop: CASSSLAGGRTDTQYF. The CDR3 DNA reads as TGTGCCAGCAGTTCCCTAGCGGGGGGGCGCACAGATACGCAGTATTTT.

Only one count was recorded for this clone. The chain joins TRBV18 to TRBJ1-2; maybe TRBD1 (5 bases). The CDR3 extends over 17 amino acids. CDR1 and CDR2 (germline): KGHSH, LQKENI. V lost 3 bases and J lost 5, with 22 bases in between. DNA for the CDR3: TGTGCCAGCTCACCCAGAATGTCGGACACCGGATTGTATGGCTACACCTTC. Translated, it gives CASSPRMSDTGLYGYTF. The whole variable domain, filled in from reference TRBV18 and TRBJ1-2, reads NAGVMQNPRHLVRRRGQEARLRCSPMKGHSHVYWYRQLPEEGLKFMVYLQKENIIDESGMPKERFSAEFPKEGPSILRIQQVVRGDSAAYFCASSPRMSDTGLYGYTFGSGTRLTVV.

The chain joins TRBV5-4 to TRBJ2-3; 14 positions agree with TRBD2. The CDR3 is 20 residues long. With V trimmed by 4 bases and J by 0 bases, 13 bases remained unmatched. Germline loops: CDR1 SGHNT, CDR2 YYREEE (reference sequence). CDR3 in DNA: TGTGCCAGCAGCCCGGGACTAGCGGGGGCCCGAGTTTCTAGCACAGATACGCAGTATTTT. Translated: CASSPGLAGARVSSTDTQYF.

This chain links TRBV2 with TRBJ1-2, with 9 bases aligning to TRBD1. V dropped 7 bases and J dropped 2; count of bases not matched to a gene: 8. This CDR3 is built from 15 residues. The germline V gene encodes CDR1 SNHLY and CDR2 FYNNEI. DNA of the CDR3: TGTGCCAGCAAGGACAGGGGCCAACCCAACTATGGCTACACCTTC. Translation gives CASKDRGQPNYGYTF. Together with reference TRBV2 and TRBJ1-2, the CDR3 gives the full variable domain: EPEVTQTPSHQVTQMGQEVILRCVPISNHLYFYWYRQILGQKVEFLVSFYNNEISEKSEIFDDQFSVERPDGSNFTLKIRSTKLEDSAMYFCASKDRGQPNYGYTFGSGTRLTVV.

Here the CDR3 reads CASSGNSRGEQFF. CDR3 nucleotide sequence: TGTGCCAGCAGCGGAAATAGTAGGGGCGAGCAGTTCTTC. The J gene is TRBJ2-1, the V gene TRBV16, with D possibly TRBD1 on 5 matching bases. Trimming removed 5 bases at V and 10 bases at J, with 15 bases between. CDR3 length: 13 residues. The V gene's germline CDR1 is KGHSY and CDR2 FQNENV.

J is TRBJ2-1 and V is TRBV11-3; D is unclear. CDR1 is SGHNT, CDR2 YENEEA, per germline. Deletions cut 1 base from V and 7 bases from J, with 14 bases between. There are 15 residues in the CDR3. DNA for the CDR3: TGTGCCAGCAGCTTAGGTAGCTCTCCCACTAATGAGCAGTTCTTC. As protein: CASSLGSSPTNEQFF.